The 5 T cell receptor beta chains presented below share a single source sample, sequenced in a study of cytomegalovirus exposure and HLA in healthy donors. PCR primers comprised 60 Vbeta and 13 Jbeta primers. Repertoires were generated with immunoSEQ multiplex PCR, while TCRdb's copy carries only in-frame clones and drops some. The sample lists approximately 170,000 clones, around 80% occurring once. The sample comprised PBMCs. These receptors all come from a male donor in good health and CMV-seronegative.

The chain links TRBV19 to TRBJ1-1; 7 nucleotides agree with TRBD1. The CDR3 length is 14 residues. The V segment lost 6 bases and the J segment 4 bases; nucleotides outside the gene matches: 8. CDR1 and CDR2 (germline): LNHDA, SQIVND (reference sequence). Written as DNA, the CDR3 is TGTGCCAGTAGCCCCCGGGCAGGGGGCACTGAAGCTTTCTTT. Translation gives CASSPRAGGTEAFF.

The J gene is TRBJ1-1, the V gene TRBV6-1; D is possibly TRBD1 (6 bases). With 8 bases removed from V and 4 bases from J, the gap between germline ends came to 14 bases. The CDR3 consists of 13 residues. The V gene's germline CDR1 is MNHNS and CDR2 SASEGT. The DNA of the CDR3 is TGTGCCAGCCATCGGGGAGGGGGCACTGAAGCTTTCTTT. This sequence encodes CASHRGGGTEAFF.

The chain links TRBV27 to TRBJ2-1; 8 bases map to TRBD2. Trimming cost V 7 bases and J 0 bases; bases outside gene matches: 11. The CDR3 runs to 17 residues. CDR1 and CDR2 (germline): MNHEY, SMNVEV (reference sequence). Here the CDR3 reads CASTELAEGSSYNEQFF. In DNA form, the CDR3 reads TGTGCCAGCACAGAACTAGCGGAGGGAAGCTCCTACAATGAGCAGTTCTTC.

V gene TRBV28 combines with J gene TRBJ1-2, with 8 bases that match TRBD1. Germline V gene lookup returns CDR1 MDHEN and CDR2 SYDVKM. The CDR3 extends over 13 amino acids. The trim removed 6 bases at V and 7 bases at J, leaving 7 bases unmatched. In DNA, the CDR3 is TGTGCCAGCAGCGGACAGGGTATCCGTGGCTACACCTTC. Its translation is CASSGQGIRGYTF.

J is TRBJ2-2 and V is TRBV5-6, with D possibly being TRBD2 (7 bases). The V end was cut by 4 bases, the J end by 6 bases, with 19 bases between. CDR3 length equals 16 residues. CDR1 SGHDT and CDR2 YYEEEE come from the germline V gene. The CDR3, as DNA: TGTGCCAGCAGCCGACTGGGGGGGGCGGAATCCGGGGAGCTGTTTTTT. This gives the protein CASSRLGGAESGELFF.